The clone carrying this T cell receptor beta chain is a singleton in its sample. Its antigen is still unknown. Looked up from germline, CDR1 is MNHEY and CDR2 is SVGEGT. The V segment lost 6 bases and the J segment 0 bases; nucleotides outside the gene matches: 8. The CDR3 is made up of 15 amino acids. Every patient was untreated before thyroid surgery. Per the original methods: Building a distant-metastasis classifier for papillary thyroid cancer drew on CDR3 differences across clinicopathological groups. MiXCR reprocessed the PCR reads for TCRdb. TCRdb assigned the V and J calls; the authors' analysis was not used. The table has over 20,000 clones, about 30% seen once. This sample was included in a study of metastatic and nonmetastatic thyroid tumors. Background on the study: Samples came from malignant and benign thyroid patients, and repertoires were compared across blood and tumor or nodule tissue. General study results and limits: Benign nodules reportedly had significantly lower TCR beta diversity than malignant thyroid tumors in blood and tumor.

What was sequenced was blood. V usage is TRBV6-2 or TRBV6-3 and J usage is TRBJ2-7; 7 nucleotides match TRBD1. The sequence was collected from a female donor with papillary thyroid cancer or a benign thyroid nodule (not recorded which). Some clones in this sample may be carry-over from other donors' samples. The CDR3 DNA reads as TGTGCCAGCAGGGCACGACAGGGTGGCTCCTACGAGCAGTACTTC. It codes for CASRARQGGSYEQYF.